The TCR beta chain described here comes from a study of control samples from healthy donors and cancer patients (dated by TCRdb to about 2020). The library came from the immunoSEQ multiplex PCR assay. TCRdb retrieved this table from immuneACCESS and kept in-frame rearrangements only. Not all clones are present; in checked studies, unresolved V genes account for under half, and no reason is known for the remainder. Across this sample there are approximately 100,000 clones, with 70% to 90% seen only once. Together, the top ten hold less than 15% of the sample. Points on this clone: Its target antigen remains unknown. No base quality information exists; no much larger clone differs at one position.

CDR1 and CDR2 (MNHEY, SMNVEV) derive from the germline V gene (reference sequence). V sheds 2 bases and J sheds 5 bases, leaving 6 bases between their ends. Inclusive of the bounding cysteine and phenylalanine, the CDR3 is 13 residues long. CDR3 DNA is the only sequence kept; it has 39 bases, read in frame from the first base. The chain was built from TRBV27 and TRBJ2-2, and the D gene may be TRBD1, 6 bases matching. This TCR was recovered from a man younger than 45 in good health. The specimen was blood. The CDR3 region: CASSLDRTGELFF. The DNA is as follows: TGTGCCAGCAGTTTAGACAGGACCGGGGAGCTGTTTTTT.